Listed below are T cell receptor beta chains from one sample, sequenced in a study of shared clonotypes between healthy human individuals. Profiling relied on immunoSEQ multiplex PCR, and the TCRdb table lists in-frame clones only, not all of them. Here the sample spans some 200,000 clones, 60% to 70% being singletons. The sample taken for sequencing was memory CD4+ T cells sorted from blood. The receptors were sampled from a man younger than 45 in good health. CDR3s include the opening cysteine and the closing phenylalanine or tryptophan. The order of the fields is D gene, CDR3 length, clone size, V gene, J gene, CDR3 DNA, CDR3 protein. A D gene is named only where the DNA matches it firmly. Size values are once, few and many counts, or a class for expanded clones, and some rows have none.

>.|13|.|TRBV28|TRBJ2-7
TGTGCCAGCAGACCACAGGGCCCCTACGAGCAGTACTTC
CASRPQGPYEQYF
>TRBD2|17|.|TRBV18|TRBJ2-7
TGTGCCAGCTCCCCGACTCCGGGACTAGCGGGAGGATACGAGCAGTACTTC
CASSPTPGLAGGYEQYF
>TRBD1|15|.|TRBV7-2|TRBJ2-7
TGTGCCAGCAGCCGCAATTCGGACAGGGCGGCCGAGCAGTACTTC
CASSRNSDRAAEQYF
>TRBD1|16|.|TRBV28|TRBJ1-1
TGTGCCAGCAGCTTCCTCGCCGGGACAGGGTTATCCTCAGCTTTCTTT
CASSFLAGTGLSSAFF
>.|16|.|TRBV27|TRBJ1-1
TGTGCCAGCAGTCCGGGACTGGGCGGGGGGGACACTGAAGCTTTCTTT
CASSPGLGGGDTEAFF
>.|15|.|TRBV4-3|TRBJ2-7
TGCGCCAGCAGCCAAGCTGGAGGGACAGACTACGAGCAGTACTTC
CASSQAGGTDYEQYF
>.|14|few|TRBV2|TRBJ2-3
TGTGCCAGCAAGGTGGCTAGGGCATCAGATACGCAGTATTTT
CASKVARASDTQYF
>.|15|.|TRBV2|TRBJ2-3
TGTGCCAGCAGTTTTCTAGCGAAACGCGCAGATACGCAGTATTTT
CASSFLAKRADTQYF
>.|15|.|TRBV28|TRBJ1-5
TGTGCCAGCGAGCTGCCCGGTGGTAGCAATCAGCCCCAGCATTTT
CASELPGGSNQPQHF
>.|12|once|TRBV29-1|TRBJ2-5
TGCAGCGCCCCCGGGAGAGGGGACCACCAGTACTTC
CSAPGRGDHQYF
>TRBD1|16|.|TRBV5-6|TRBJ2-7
TGTGCCAGCAGCTCTGCCGGGACAGGGATTCCCCACGAGCAGTACTTC
CASSSAGTGIPHEQYF
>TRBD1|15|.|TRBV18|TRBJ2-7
TGTGCCAGCTCACCCCCGGGACAGGGGAGTGGCGAGCAGTACTTC
CASSPPGQGSGEQYF
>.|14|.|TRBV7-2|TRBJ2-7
TGTGCCAGCAGCTCAAGTTCGGGAACCTACGAGCAGTACTTC
CASSSSSGTYEQYF
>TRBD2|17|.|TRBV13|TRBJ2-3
TGTGCCAGCAGCTTAAACCCCGGCGGGAGTGGGGCAGATACGCAGTATTTT
CASSLNPGGSGADTQYF
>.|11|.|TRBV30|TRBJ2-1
TGTGCCTGGATGGGGAGTTATGAGCAGTTCTTC
CAWMGSYEQFF
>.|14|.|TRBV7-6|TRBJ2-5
TGTGCCAGCAGCTTAAATTCAGGGGGGGAGACCCAGTACTTC
CASSLNSGGETQYF
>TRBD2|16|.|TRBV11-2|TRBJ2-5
TGTGCCAGCAGCTCCATAGCGGGAGGGCCTCCAGAGACCCAGTACTTC
CASSSIAGGPPETQYF
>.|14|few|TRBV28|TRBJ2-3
TGTGCCAGCAGTTTGGGGACTGCTAGGGATACGCAGTATTTT
CASSLGTARDTQYF
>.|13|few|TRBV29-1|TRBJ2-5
TGCAGCGTTGGTACAGCTCTTAAAGAGACCCAGTACTTC
CSVGTALKETQYF
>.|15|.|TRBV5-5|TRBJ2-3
TGTGCCAGCAGCTTGGTTGGGGCCACATCAGATACGCAGTATTTT
CASSLVGATSDTQYF
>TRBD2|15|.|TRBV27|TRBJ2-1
TGTGCCAGCAGTTTAGGGACTAGCGTCTACAATGAGCAGTTCTTC
CASSLGTSVYNEQFF
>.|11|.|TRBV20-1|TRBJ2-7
TGCAGTGCTAGACAGGGTCGCGAGCAGTACTTC
CSARQGREQYF
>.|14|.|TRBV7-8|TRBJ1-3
TGTGCCAGCAGCTCGACAGGTACCCCGAACACCATATATTTT
CASSSTGTPNTIYF
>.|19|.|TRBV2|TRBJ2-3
TGTGCCAGCAGGGAGACCCTAACCATACAGGTTACAAGCACAGATACGCAGTATTTT
CASRETLTIQVTSTDTQYF